Each of the 30 T cell receptor beta chains below was sequenced from the same sample in a study of blood T cells in healthy people across ages. Primed by a sample-barcoded 5' primer and a J-beta primer mix, a second PCR proceeded for about 6 to 11 cycles. TCRdb called the 5' RACE reads again in MiXCR, with one record for every CDR3 protein. This table has about 1.6 million distinct CDR3 sequences, about 31% appearing once. Sequenced: blood. The source of these receptors is a woman aged 25-40 years in good health.

This rearrangement joins TRBV5-1 to TRBJ2-5; D ambiguous. Germline V gives CDR1 SGHRS, CDR2 YFSETQ. V was cut by 0 bases and J by 9 bases, with 12 bases left in between. The CDR3 totals 13 residues. DNA of the CDR3: TGCGCCAGCAGCTTGGGAAGTCCTGAGGCCCAGTACTTC. Encoded protein: CASSLGSPEAQYF.

This chain links TRBV7-2 with TRBJ2-5; D may be TRBD1 or TRBD2 (7 bases each). The CDR3 is made up of 15 amino acids. The germline V and J ends were trimmed by 5 bases and 1 base, with 14 bases remaining between them. Germline V gene data show CDR1 as SGHTA and CDR2 as FQGNSA. CDR3 loop: CASSRGDRPQETQYF. CDR3 nucleotide sequence: TGTGCCAGCAGCCGGGGGGACAGACCCCAAGAGACCCAGTACTTC.

V is TRBV25-1 and J is TRBJ2-3; D gene ambiguous. CDR3 length: 13 amino acids. From germline, CDR1 is MGHDK and CDR2 SYGVNS. V gave up 3 bases and J gave up 1 base, with 5 bases separating them. The CDR3: CASSDMGTDTQYF. DNA of the CDR3: TGTGCCAGCAGTGATATGGGCACAGATACGCAGTATTTT.

The chain carries TRBV6-5 and TRBJ2-1; 9 nucleotides align to TRBD1. Germline V gene data show CDR1 as MNHEY and CDR2 as SVGAGI. V was pared by 3 bases and J by 7 bases, with 4 bases of the junction left unmatched. This CDR3 has 14 residues. The CDR3 loop reads CASSYRDRENEQFF. CDR3 sequence (DNA): TGTGCCAGCAGTTATAGGGACAGGGAAAATGAGCAGTTCTTC.

The chain has TRBV2 and TRBJ2-3, with 8 bases matching TRBD1. The germline V gene has CDR1 SNHLY and CDR2 FYNNEI. The CDR3 has 13 amino acids. The V and J ends lost 4 bases and 8 bases, in that order; junction bases with no gene match: 5. For the CDR3, the DNA is TGTGCCAGCAGTGGGACAGGGCCCGGTACGCAGTATTTT. Residues: CASSGTGPGTQYF.

The V gene is TRBV28, the J gene TRBJ2-3; TRBD2 is a possible D gene (6 bases). This CDR3 spans 15 amino acids. CDR1 and CDR2 (germline): MDHEN, SYDVKM. V gave up 3 bases and J gave up 3 bases, with 13 bases separating them. The DNA for the CDR3 is TGTGCCAGCAGTTTGCATTTCGGGAGTACAGATACGCAGTATTTT. Encoded protein: CASSLHFGSTDTQYF.

The J gene is TRBJ2-7, the V gene TRBV6-1, with 7 bases aligning to TRBD1. This CDR3 has 15 residues. CDR1 is MNHNS and CDR2 is SASEGT in the germline V gene. Germline trimming cut 7 bases from V and 0 bases from J; bases unmatched to any gene: 9. The CDR3 nucleotides read TGTGCCAGCATGAGGGGGCCCCTGAGCTCCTACGAGCAGTACTTC. Translation: CASMRGPLSSYEQYF.

This clonotype was seen many times. This chain connects TRBV20-1 to TRBJ2-1; the match to TRBD1 covers 8 bases. CDR1 and CDR2 (germline): DFQATT, SNEGSKA (reference sequence). With 6 bases clipped from V and 5 bases from J, the junction kept 6 bases outside the gene matches. The CDR3 is 13 amino acids. The CDR3 sequence is CSAPGQAHNEQFF. CDR3 in DNA: TGCAGTGCGCCGGGACAGGCCCACAATGAGCAGTTCTTC.

This clonotype has only one observation. This chain joins TRBV5-6 and TRBJ2-7; the D gene is possibly TRBD1 (6 bases). CDR1 is SGHDT and CDR2 is YYEEEE in the germline V gene. V was shortened by 4 bases and J by 5 bases, with 16 bases between the two germline ends. This CDR3 spans 14 amino acids. CDR3 DNA sequence: TGTGCCAGCAGCCCCGGGACAATAAACAACGAGCAGTACTTC. It is translated as CASSPGTINNEQYF.

This chain joins TRBV28 and TRBJ2-7; 7 bases fit TRBD2. The V gene end was trimmed by 2 bases and the J gene end by 2 bases; junction bases not matched to a gene: 12. The CDR3 runs to 17 residues. The germline V gene has CDR1 MDHEN and CDR2 SYDVKM. The CDR3 is CASSLRGGSSGPYEQYF. The CDR3 coding sequence is TGTGCCAGCAGTTTAAGGGGAGGGTCCAGCGGTCCCTACGAGCAGTACTTC.

The rearrangement links TRBV5-1 to TRBJ2-3, with TRBD2 matching 8 bases. CDR3 length: 17 residues. Germline V gene sequence: CDR1 SGHRS, CDR2 YFSETQ. V lost 2 bases to trimming and J lost 1 base; unmatched junction nucleotides: 9. The CDR3 DNA follows: TGCGCCAGCAGCTTCGGGGGGGCGGCCCGGGGCACAGATACGCAGTATTTT. This encodes CASSFGGAARGTDTQYF.

The V call is TRBV7-8, the J call TRBJ2-1, with D possibly being TRBD1 or TRBD2 (5 bases each). V lost 4 bases to trimming and J lost 5 bases, with 18 bases between them. Germline CDR1 SGHVS, CDR2 FQNEAQ. CDR3 length: 16 amino acids. The CDR3 loop reads CASSSPGAQGHNEQFF. CDR3 nucleotides: TGTGCCAGCAGCTCCCCCGGGGCCCAAGGCCACAATGAGCAGTTCTTC.

The chain carries TRBV20-1 and TRBJ2-5; 12 nucleotides agree with TRBD2. The germline V gene has CDR1 DFQATT and CDR2 SNEGSKA (reference sequence). The CDR3 sequence is 16 residues long. Trimming cost V 1 base and J 7 bases; bases outside gene matches: 10. CDR3 nucleotides: TGCAGTGCTAGAGGACTAGCGGGGGCCAGGTCCAGGACCCAGTACTTC. It codes for CSARGLAGARSRTQYF.

The CDR3 sequence: CASSQDRAYQETQYF. CDR3 DNA: TGTGCCAGTAGTCAAGACAGGGCTTACCAAGAGACCCAGTACTTC. V and J are TRBV19 and TRBJ2-5; 7 nucleotides agree with TRBD1. V dropped 5 bases and J dropped 0; count of bases not matched to a gene: 6. This CDR3 region has 15 residues. Per germline, CDR1 LNHDA and CDR2 SQIVND (reference sequence).

The chain uses TRBV29-1 and TRBJ2-1, with 8 bases matching TRBD1. V was clipped by 6 bases and J by 7 bases; unmatched bases: 14. This CDR3 contains 15 residues. Germline-derived CDR1 and CDR2 are SQVTM and ANQGSEA. CDR3 in DNA: TGCAGCGTGGACACAGGGGGAGGAGTCAGGAATGAGCAGTTCTTC. It is translated as CSVDTGGGVRNEQFF.

The chain uses TRBV10-3 and TRBJ1-6, with 7 bases matching TRBD1. V was pared by 0 bases and J by 10 bases, with 9 bases of the junction left unmatched. From germline, CDR1 is ENHRY and CDR2 SYGVKD. This CDR3 has 16 residues. CDR3 amino acids: CAISESTGRAWSPLHF. Written as DNA, the CDR3 is TGTGCCATCAGTGAGTCGACAGGGAGGGCCTGGTCACCCCTCCACTTT.

The V call is TRBV6-4, the J call TRBJ2-5; D is ambiguous. Germline V gene lookup returns CDR1 MRHNA and CDR2 SNTAGT. Trimming took off 4 bases at V and 11 bases at J, with 17 bases between the two ends. The CDR3 has 13 amino acids. The CDR3 sequence is CASSVGREEGQYF. CDR3 nucleotide sequence: TGTGCCAGCAGTGTGGGCAGAGAAGAAGGGCAGTACTTC.

The chain couples TRBV6-5 to TRBJ1-5; D may be TRBD1 (5 bases). Germline V gives CDR1 MNHEY, CDR2 SVGAGI. Trimming shortened V by 8 bases and J by 4 bases, and 15 bases separated the two germline ends. The CDR3 has 14 amino acids. CDR3 DNA: TGTGCCAGCTCCGAGAGGGGACCTAATCAGCCCCAGCATTTT. Translated: CASSERGPNQPQHF.

The V call is TRBV7-9, the J call TRBJ1-2, with TRBD1 matching over 7 bases. J lost 4 bases, V lost 3 bases, and 2 bases had no gene match. The CDR3 sequence is 13 residues long. Germline V gene lookup returns CDR1 SEHNR and CDR2 FQNEAQ (reference sequence). In nucleotides, the CDR3 is TGTGCCAGCAGCTTTGGGACAGCCTATGGCTACACCTTC. It is translated as CASSFGTAYGYTF.

The chain combines TRBV28 with TRBJ2-7, with 7 bases lining up with TRBD1. This CDR3 is built from 12 residues. The V gene's germline CDR1 is MDHEN and CDR2 SYDVKM. The ends lost 7 bases at V and 9 bases at J; junction bases unmatched: 9. This chain's CDR3 is CASNTGQVRQYF. The CDR3 nucleotides are TGTGCCAGCAATACCGGACAGGTGAGGCAGTACTTC. The whole variable domain, remainder taken from reference TRBV28 and TRBJ2-7, is DVKVTQSSRYLVKRTGEKVFLECVQDMDHENMFWYRQDPGLGLRLIYFSYDVKMKEKGDIPEGYSVSREKKERFSLILESASTNQTSMYLCASNTGQVRQYFGPGTRLTVT.

This rearrangement joins TRBV9 to TRBJ2-5; TRBD1 aligns across 8 bases. The CDR3 runs to 15 residues. Germline lookup yields CDR1 SGDLS and CDR2 YYNGEE. The V and J ends lost 4 bases and 0 bases, in that order; junction bases with no gene match: 5. The CDR3 loop is CASSFRDRYQETQYF. In DNA form, the CDR3 reads TGTGCCAGCAGCTTCCGGGACAGGTACCAAGAGACCCAGTACTTC.

A few counts support this clonotype. The chain carries TRBV3-1 and TRBJ2-7; D remains ambiguous. CDR1 and CDR2 from the germline V gene are LGHDT and YNNKEL (reference sequence). V was pared by 8 bases and J by 4 bases, with 21 bases between. The CDR3 is 15 amino acids. The CDR3 loop is CASPIFPVVGYEQYF. CDR3 nucleotide sequence: TGTGCCAGCCCAATCTTTCCGGTGGTGGGATACGAGCAGTACTTC.

V and J are TRBV6-5 and TRBJ2-7; TRBD1 is a possible D gene (6 bases). Germline values: CDR1 MNHEY, CDR2 SVGAGI. CDR3 length: 13 amino acids. V lost 5 bases and J 5 bases, leaving 13 bases between the germline ends. CDR3 sequence (DNA): TGTGCCAGCAGTGCCGTACAGGGTGACGAGCAGTACTTC. Encoded protein: CASSAVQGDEQYF.

The chain combines TRBV27 with TRBJ2-1, with 12 bases aligning to TRBD2. V lost 5 bases, J lost 9 bases, and 11 bases stayed unmatched. Germline V gene data show CDR1 as MNHEY and CDR2 as SMNVEV (reference sequence). The CDR3 loop spans 16 amino acids. The CDR3 region is CASSIRGGLAGTEQFF. The CDR3, as DNA: TGTGCCAGCAGTATAAGGGGTGGACTAGCGGGGACTGAGCAGTTCTTC.

This clonotype came up a few times. This chain uses TRBV5-1 with TRBJ2-5; a possible D gene is TRBD2 (5 bases). V lost 3 bases to trimming and J lost 4 bases, with 10 bases between them. The CDR3 runs to 13 residues. In germline, CDR1 is SGHRS, CDR2 YFSETQ. This CDR3 reads CASSWSSGETQYF. The CDR3 DNA reads TGCGCCAGCAGCTGGAGCAGCGGAGAGACCCAGTACTTC.

V is TRBV20-1 and J is TRBJ2-5; D gene unclear. The DNA end favors TRBJ2-7, so the J call may be wrong. Looked up from germline, CDR1 is DFQATT and CDR2 is SNEGSKA (reference sequence). The CDR3 consists of 14 residues. This chain's CDR3 is CSAPIQAEMYEQYF. For the CDR3, the DNA is TGCAGTGCTCCGATCCAGGCAGAAATGTACGAGCAGTACTTC.

The V gene is TRBV4-1, the J gene TRBJ2-1; 7 positions match TRBD2. Germline lookup yields CDR1 MGHRA and CDR2 YSYEKL. This CDR3 contains 16 residues. The J segment lost 0 bases and the V segment lost 4 bases, leaving 6 bases of the junction unmatched. The CDR3 DNA reads TGCGCCAGCAGCCCAGGCCAGCGGGGCTCCTACAATGAGCAGTTCTTC. Encoded protein: CASSPGQRGSYNEQFF.

The rearrangement uses TRBV7-9 and TRBJ1-2, with 7 positions matching TRBD1. Germline CDR1 reads SEHNR; CDR2 reads FQNEAQ (reference sequence). This CDR3 comprises 14 residues. V lost 5 bases and J lost 8; bases outside the gene matches: 11. Here the CDR3 reads CASSGTGTEWGYTF. CDR3 nucleotides: TGTGCCAGCAGCGGAACTGGGACAGAGTGGGGCTACACCTTC.

This clonotype appeared many times. This sequence joins TRBV6-5 and TRBJ2-5; D uncertain. The germline CDR1 and CDR2 sequences are MNHEY and SVGAGI. With 0 bases removed from V and 0 bases from J, the gap between germline ends came to 11 bases. The CDR3 totals 16 residues. This CDR3 is CASSYSLPPNQETQYF. As DNA, the CDR3 is TGTGCCAGCAGTTACTCACTGCCACCTAACCAAGAGACCCAGTACTTC.

This chain uses TRBV7-2 with TRBJ2-1; D might be TRBD1 or TRBD2, each matching 5 bases. The CDR3 is made up of 16 amino acids. Germline-derived CDR1 and CDR2 are SGHTA and FQGNSA. V lost 0 bases and J lost 7, with 16 bases in between. For the CDR3, the DNA is TGTGCCAGCAGCTTAGCTCCGAGGGGCCCGGGGAATGAGCAGTTCTTC. Its translation is CASSLAPRGPGNEQFF.